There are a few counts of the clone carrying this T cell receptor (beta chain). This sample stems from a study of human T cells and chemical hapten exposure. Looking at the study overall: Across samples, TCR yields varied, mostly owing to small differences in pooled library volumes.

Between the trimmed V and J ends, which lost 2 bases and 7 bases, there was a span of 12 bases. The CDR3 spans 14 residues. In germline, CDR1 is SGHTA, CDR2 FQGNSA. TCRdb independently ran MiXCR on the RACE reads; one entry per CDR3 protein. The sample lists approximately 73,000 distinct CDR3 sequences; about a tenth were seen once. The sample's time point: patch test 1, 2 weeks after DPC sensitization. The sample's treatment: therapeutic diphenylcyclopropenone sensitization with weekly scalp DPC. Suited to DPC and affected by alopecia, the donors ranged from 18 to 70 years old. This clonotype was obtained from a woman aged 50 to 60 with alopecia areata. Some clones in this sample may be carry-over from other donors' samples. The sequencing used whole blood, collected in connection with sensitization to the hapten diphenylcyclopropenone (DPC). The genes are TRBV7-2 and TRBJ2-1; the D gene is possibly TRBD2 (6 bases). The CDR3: CASSLRRDRNEQFF. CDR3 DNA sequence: TGTGCCAGCAGCTTAAGGCGGGATAGGAATGAGCAGTTCTTC.